The text below deals with one T cell receptor beta chain. This clone is a singleton in its sample. What antigen it recognizes has not been identified. No base quality information exists; no much larger clone differs at one position. The cohort consisted of fewer than 700 healthy bone marrow donors. All cohort members were sampled while nominally healthy, although unrecorded immune exposures were likely present. CMV serostatus was positive for about 300 and negative for 352 of the 666 cohort members, and was not recorded for this donor. A peripheral blood sample was collected from each donor, and TCR beta sequencing was performed on peripheral blood mononuclear cells. Genomic DNA extraction from the blood cell samples was performed with the Qiagen DNeasy Blood Extraction Kit. The source of the sample is a study of cytomegalovirus exposure and HLA in healthy donors (dated by TCRdb to the late 2010s). Context from the whole study: In an earlier analysis of fewer than 750 of the donors, 276 Gb of sequence data and about 110 million unique TCR beta sequences from roughly 190 million T cells were reported. The T cell repertoires of 666 subjects were profiled by immunosequencing and related to cytomegalovirus serostatus. A later genetic analysis used genome-wide SNP genotypes for about 55% of the 666 donors, treating that subset as a discovery cohort. Of the approximately 400 genotyped donors, over 70% fell in the genetic ancestry cluster associated with self-reported Caucasian donors. In addition to the first cohort of roughly 670 subjects, a separate validation cohort of over 90 different subjects was used. Typing coverage varied by locus: roughly 629-640 donors for A, B, C, DRB1 and DQB1; roughly 560 for DQA1; nearly 610 for DPA1; more than 450 for DPB1. Because of strong linkage in the cohort, 4 to 6 DR-DQ haplotypes were treated as single units for association and clustering. Class I and class II HLA loci were covered by the typing at four-digit resolution. An earlier analysis of roughly 580 of the donors used high-throughput TCR beta sequencing to judge whether each TCR beta V gene segment behaved as functional or pseudogenic. Rather than using new phenotypic data, the later analysis identified candidate immune exposures from TCR beta sequences and from how often those sequences occurred across donors. Every discovery cohort repertoire had been produced on one sequencing platform. To study patterns of TCR occurrence, a later analysis re-analyzed previously published TCR beta repertoires from several hundred donors and added high-resolution HLA genotyping. Alongside the repertoire data, information on donor age, sex, ethnicity and CMV serostatus was compiled. About 300 gigabases of sequencing data and tens of millions of unique TCR sequences were included in an early release covering roughly 700 HLA-typed donors. The study aimed to test whether signatures of past pathogen exposure could be identified by cataloging public T cell receptors. To predict cytomegalovirus infection status, the study combined high-throughput TCR immunosequencing, statistical association of individual TCRs with disease status, and machine learning. On average, roughly 200,000 unique TCR beta nucleotide sequences were sequenced per donor among roughly 430 genotyped donors of the cohort, with approximately 18% of those sequences being non-productive.

Cut back by 6 bases and 8 bases, the V and J ends lie 17 bases apart. The germline V gene encodes CDR1 MNHEY and CDR2 SVGAGI. The CDR3 runs 14 amino acids, cysteine and phenylalanine included. Kept here is only the CDR3 DNA, which spans 42 bases and is read in frame from base 1. Overall results and qualifications from the work: Only TCR beta chains were sequenced in this cohort, and the absence of alpha or paired-chain data limited detectable features. In a later analysis, several top co-occurrence clusters were reported to appear linked to parvovirus B19, influenza, CMV and Epstein-Barr virus. Strong co-occurrence of HLA alleles, especially DR and DQ, made assigning TCR associations to individual alleles difficult. The study gave a list of over 150 TCR beta chains associated with cytomegalovirus. Across donors, most TCR sequences were observed very rarely, whereas some public TCRs were present in many individuals. In both the original and validation cohorts, the classifier was reported to diagnose cytomegalovirus status with high specificity and sensitivity. The 87-base-pair reads could not distinguish some IMGT-functional V segments, including TRBV6-2 and TRBV6-3, so those segments were excluded. A few of the identified cytomegalovirus-associated TCR beta chains were confirmed in vitro to be specific for cytomegalovirus antigens. Because counts were too low, roughly 18 rarely observed V segments, including chromosome 9 orphons, were left out of the earlier analysis of approximately 580 of the donors. CMV serostatus was the only immune exposure information available for the cohort. In a later genetic analysis, fewer N-insertions in productive TCRs were reported among donors in an Asian-associated ancestry cluster than the roughly 700-donor mean. In a later analysis, TCR association rates were found to vary across HLA loci, with the most associated TCRs seen for DRB1 alleles and the fewest for HLA-C alleles. A further reported finding was that TCR beta sequences accurately predicted the HLA-A and HLA-B alleles for most subjects in the first cohort. A cluster of highly shared sequence variants was judged likely to be a technical artifact of the sequencing pipeline. A later genetic analysis associated a missense DCLRE1C variant with V-gene and J-gene trimming of TCR beta chains, and an independent cohort replicated the association. Because some donors lacked HLA typing at each locus, the association tests relied only on the typed subset. According to the authors, the approach could potentially be generalized to other disease states and immunological phenotypes. Broadly in line with IMGT annotations, most TCR beta V segments showed up in productive rearrangements about 87% or about 30% of the time in an earlier analysis of some 590 of the donors. Sequencing depth was assumed to be roughly uniform across donors in the presence/absence analyses, though that assumption may not hold. A later analysis found that most CMV-associated TCR beta chains appeared HLA-restricted, with HLA associations seemingly driven largely by CMV exposure. Specific HLA alleles were associated with some 15,000 TCR beta sequences at a false discovery rate of 0.05 in a later analysis. In a later analysis, HLA-associated TCR beta chains showed more clonal expansion and lower generation probabilities than non-associated chains that were equally common. Linkage disequilibrium might explain the correlated functional status among segregating V segments, but an unknown experimental factor could not be excluded.

Library preparation used the immunoSEQ multiplex PCR assay. The multiplex PCR relied on a mix of 60 forward primers for TCR Vbeta segments and 13 reverse primers for TCR Jbeta segments. The CDR3 region of rearranged TCR beta genes was amplified from genomic DNA by a multiplex PCR assay. The amplified TCR beta libraries were sequenced on the Illumina HiSeq System as 87-base-pair reads. The published analysis was carried out like this. A later analysis tallied around 82 million unique TCR beta chains across the approximately 670 repertoires, and roughly 11 million of those chains were shared by two or more donors. Raw reads were error-corrected and collapsed into unique sequences by a nearest-neighbor algorithm in which closely related sequences were merged to remove PCR and sequencing errors. CDR3 sequences were aligned to IMGT reference sequences to assign V, D and J gene segments. Each retained sequence needed at least a six-nucleotide match to both a V gene segment and a J gene segment. Rearrangements were called productive when the CDR3 lacked stop codons and stayed in frame with V and J; all others were non-productive. CDR3 was defined by IMGT convention, running from the second conserved V-encoded cysteine to the conserved J-encoded phenylalanine. Sequences without an unambiguous match to a single V gene segment were excluded from the earlier analysis of approximately 560 of the donors. An earlier analysis of several hundred of the donors classified V segments as functional when productive rearrangements were above 56.7% and as segregating when the standard deviation between donors was above 5%. A statistical classification framework was built for diagnosing cytomegalovirus status from the catalog of TCR beta chain sequences. In a later analysis, V and J genes were assigned by comparing TCR nucleotide sequences against IMGT/GENE-DB human TR gene sequences. Using the TCRdist pipeline, a later analysis assigned CDR3 sequences along with most-parsimonious VDJ recombination scenarios. A later analysis defined each TCR beta chain by its CDR3 amino acid sequence plus V-gene family, and excluded reads lacking a unique V-gene family. As a way to deal with suspected cross-contamination and a sequencing artifact, a later analysis dropped nearly 600 nucleotide sequences that were highly shared and had low generation probability. For each public chain, a later analysis derived a clonal expansion index from normalized ranks of inferred template counts within each repertoire. In a later analysis, generation probabilities were computed with a VDJ recombination model fitted to out-of-frame rearrangements, and the resulting probabilities were checked against IGoR. In a later analysis, TCR-TCR, TCR-HLA and TCR-CMV co-occurrence was scored with hypergeometric tests, and a repertoire-size bias correction was applied to TCR pairs. In a later analysis, false discovery rates were estimated by permuting HLA or CMV assignments 20 times. In a later analysis, co-occurring TCRs were grouped with DBSCAN, and TCRdist sequence similarity was added when clustering was performed within HLA-allele-positive subsets. Repertoires with fewer than 30,000 or more than 120,000 public chains were left out of co-occurrence clustering, as were five repertoires with anomalous nucleotide sharing. This is the immuneACCESS table as TCRdb keeps it, with only in-frame sequences that have V and J called. A part of the clones is gone; compared with another copy, unresolved V genes explain less than half, and the rest is unexplained. Clone size and the V and J calls come from that table; the DNA yielded D and trimming. The sample records about 97,000 clones, around 60% of which are singletons. The ten largest clones represent more than 4.5% of the sample.

Material for sequencing was PBMCs. This receptor was obtained from a human donor in good health. The receptor chain draws on TRBV6-5 and TRBJ1-3; TRBD1 is a weak D gene call, 5 bases matching. In nucleotide form, the sequence is TGTGCCAGCAGCTACGGGGCCCAACGGGACACCATATATTTT. Translation gives CASSYGAQRDTIYF.